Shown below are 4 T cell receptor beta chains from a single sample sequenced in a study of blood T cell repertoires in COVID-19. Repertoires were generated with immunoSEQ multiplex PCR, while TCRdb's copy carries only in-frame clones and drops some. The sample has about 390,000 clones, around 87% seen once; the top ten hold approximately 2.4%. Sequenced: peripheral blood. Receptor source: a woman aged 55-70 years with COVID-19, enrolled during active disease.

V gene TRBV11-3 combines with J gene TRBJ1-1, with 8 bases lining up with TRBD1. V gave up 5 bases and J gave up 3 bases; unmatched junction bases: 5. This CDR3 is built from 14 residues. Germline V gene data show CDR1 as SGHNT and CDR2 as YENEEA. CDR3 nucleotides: TGTGCCAGCAGCGCGGGACAGGACGACACTGAAGCTTTCTTT. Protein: CASSAGQDDTEAFF.

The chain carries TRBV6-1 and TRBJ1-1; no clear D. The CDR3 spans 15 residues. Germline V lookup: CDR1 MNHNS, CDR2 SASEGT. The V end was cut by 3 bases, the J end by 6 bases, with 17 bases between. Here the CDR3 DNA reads TGTGCCAGCAGTGAGCTTGAGGCCGCAAAGGCTGAAGCTTTCTTT. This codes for CASSELEAAKAEAFF.

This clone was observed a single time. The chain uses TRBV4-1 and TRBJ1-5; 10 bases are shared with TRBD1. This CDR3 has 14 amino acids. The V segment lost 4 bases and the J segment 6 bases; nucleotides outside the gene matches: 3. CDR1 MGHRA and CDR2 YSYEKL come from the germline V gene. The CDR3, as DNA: TGCGCCAGCAGCCGGACAGGGGGGTTTCAGCCCCAGCATTTT. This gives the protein CASSRTGGFQPQHF.

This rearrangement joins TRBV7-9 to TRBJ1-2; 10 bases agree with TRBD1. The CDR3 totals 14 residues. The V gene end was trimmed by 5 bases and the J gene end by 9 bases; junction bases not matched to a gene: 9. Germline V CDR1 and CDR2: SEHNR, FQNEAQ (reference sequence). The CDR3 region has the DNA TGTGCCAGCAGCCCCGGACAGGGGGAATCGAGCTACACCTTC. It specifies CASSPGQGESSYTF.